The T cell receptor beta chain under discussion was sequenced for a study of cytomegalovirus exposure and HLA in healthy donors. Study outcomes and limitations: The study recorded more than 150 TCR beta chains that were cytomegalovirus-associated.

The PCR contained 60 Vbeta and 13 Jbeta primers. The data were produced by immunoSEQ multiplex PCR, yet TCRdb's version contains in-frame clones alone and is incomplete. The listing records 50,000 to 70,000 clones. Per germline, CDR1 LGHNA and CDR2 YNFKEQ. The CDR3 is 16 amino acids. The V and J ends lost 0 bases and 4 bases, in that order; junction bases with no gene match: 7. Details on this clone: What it binds is unknown.

The receptor's source is a man aged 50 to 60 in good health and CMV-seropositive. This sequence joins TRBV4-2 and TRBJ1-2; 8 bases line up with TRBD1. The sequenced material came from PBMCs. CDR3 amino acids: CASSQEGDRLRYGYTF. The CDR3 DNA reads TGTGCCAGCAGCCAAGAGGGGGACAGGCTCCGCTATGGCTACACCTTC.